The 19 T cell receptor beta chains below were found in one sample sequenced in a study of CD8 T cells in ankylosing spondylitis (dated by TCRdb to 2017 to 2019). Receptor amplification or capture employed 5' RACE. Instrument on record: Illumina HiSeq 2500. Using fastp trimming at Q25 and MiXCR clonotype assembly, TCRdb reanalyzed the public sequencing data and kept in-frame beta chains. Here each entry gathers all rows of one CDR3 protein and keeps the most common genes and DNA. This sample lists some 350,000 distinct CDR3 sequences; about 14% were detected once. The top ten hold 1.1% of the sample. The sample was blood, either unsorted or a sorted T cell fraction (not recorded which). The receptors originated from a male donor with ankylosing spondylitis or in good health (not recorded which).

This clonotype was detected ten times or more. The chain carries TRBV5-1 and TRBJ2-1; 10 bases fit TRBD2. Germline values: CDR1 SGHRS, CDR2 YFSETQ. This CDR3 has 16 amino acids. Trimming took 0 bases from V and 5 from J; bases not matched to a gene: 5. Here the CDR3 DNA reads TGCGCCAGCAGCTTGGGAGGACTAGCGGACGACAATGAGCAGTTCTTC. This gives the protein CASSLGGLADDNEQFF.

The chain uses TRBV7-9 and TRBJ1-1, with 10 bases fitting TRBD1. The J segment lost 10 bases and the V segment lost 5 bases, leaving 10 bases of the junction unmatched. The germline V gene has CDR1 SEHNR and CDR2 FQNEAQ (reference sequence). This CDR3 is built from 14 residues. The CDR3 DNA is TGTGCCAGCAGCGCCACGGGACAGGGGTTGCGAGCTTTCTTT. Protein: CASSATGQGLRAFF.

This clonotype came up a few times. The CDR3 DNA reads as TGTGCCAGCAGCCAGATTGGGGGCTCTGAAGCTTTCTTT. It yields the protein CASSQIGGSEAFF. The chain joins TRBV3-1 to TRBJ1-1; a possible D gene is TRBD1 (6 bases). Germline loops: CDR1 LGHDT, CDR2 YNNKEL (reference sequence). Trimming took off 3 bases at V and 6 bases at J, with 11 bases between the two ends. The CDR3 spans 13 residues.

V gene TRBV6-1 combines with J gene TRBJ1-2; D ambiguous. Germline V lookup: CDR1 MNHNS, CDR2 SASEGT. The CDR3 is 14 amino acids. The V end lost 6 bases, the J end lost 2 bases, and 13 bases lay between the germline ends. The CDR3 sequence: CASRPGGFNYGYTF. The DNA for the CDR3 is TGTGCCAGCAGGCCGGGAGGTTTCAACTATGGCTACACCTTC.

This clonotype came up a few times. V gene TRBV14 combines with J gene TRBJ2-7; TRBD1 agrees at 7 bases. CDR1 is SGHDN and CDR2 is FVKESK in the germline V gene. V was clipped by 3 bases and J by 6 bases; unmatched bases: 14. This CDR3 has 16 amino acids. The CDR3 here is CASSHPAQGLLREQYF. The CDR3 bases are TGTGCCAGCAGCCACCCTGCACAGGGGCTCCTACGCGAGCAGTACTTC. The whole variable domain, remainder taken from reference TRBV14 and TRBJ2-7, is EAGVTQFPSHSVIEKGQTVTLRCDPISGHDNLYWYRRVMGKEIKFLLHFVKESKQDESGMPNNRFLAERTGGTYSTLKVQPAELEDSGVYFCASSHPAQGLLREQYFGPGTRLTVT.

This clonotype was observed a few times. This chain joins TRBV20-1 and TRBJ2-3; no clear D gene. V lost 6 bases and J lost 4, with 8 bases in between. Germline V gene sequence: CDR1 DFQATT, CDR2 SNEGSKA (reference sequence). This CDR3 is built from 11 residues. CDR3 DNA sequence: TGCAGTGCCCGAGCTTCAGATACGCAGTATTTT. As protein: CSARASDTQYF.

The chain recombines TRBV11-2 with TRBJ1-2; no clear D gene. V dropped 5 bases and J dropped 2 bases, with 18 bases sitting between them. In germline, CDR1 is SGHAT, CDR2 FQNNGV. The CDR3 consists of 16 residues. The CDR3 reads CASSLLVTGLNYGYTF. The CDR3, as DNA: TGTGCCAGCAGCCTTTTGGTTACTGGTTTAAACTATGGCTACACCTTC.

This clonotype has a handful of counts. The chain carries TRBV20-1 and TRBJ1-5; D might be TRBD1 (5 bases). Trimming cost V 6 bases and J 4 bases, with 19 bases left between them. The germline V gene has CDR1 DFQATT and CDR2 SNEGSKA (reference sequence). This CDR3 spans 15 amino acids. This CDR3 is CSASNSDSINQPQHF. As DNA, the CDR3 is TGCAGTGCATCTAATTCAGACAGCATAAATCAGCCCCAGCATTTT.

V gene TRBV12-3 or TRBV12-4 combines with J gene TRBJ2-1; TRBD2 matches 8 bases. Germline trimming cut 6 bases from V and 7 bases from J; bases unmatched to any gene: 8. The CDR3 is made up of 14 amino acids. The chain's CDR3 is CASRWGGGRNEQFF. The CDR3 DNA sequence: TGTGCCAGCAGATGGGGCGGGGGGAGGAATGAGCAGTTCTTC.

This clonotype was detected a few times. The V gene is TRBV20-1, the J gene TRBJ2-3, with 7 bases that match TRBD2. Germline V gene data show CDR1 as DFQATT and CDR2 as SNEGSKA (reference sequence). J lost 4 bases, V lost 0 bases, and 7 bases had no gene match. This CDR3 region has 15 residues. CDR3 nucleotide sequence: TGCAGTGCTAGAGATCTGGGAGGGCCTTCAGATACGCAGTATTTT. Translated, it gives CSARDLGGPSDTQYF.

The chain couples TRBV18 to TRBJ1-5; a possible D gene is TRBD1 (5 bases). The V gene's germline CDR1 is KGHSH and CDR2 LQKENI. V was trimmed by 6 bases and J by 0 bases, leaving 12 bases between them. There are 15 residues in the CDR3. CDR3 in DNA: TGTGCCAGCTCCCGGGACCGAAATAGCAATCAGCCCCAGCATTTT. Protein: CASSRDRNSNQPQHF.

The rearrangement uses TRBV30 and TRBJ2-7; possible D gene TRBD2, 6 bases. The CDR3 runs 11 residues. The V end was cut by 8 bases, the J end by 1 base, with 9 bases between. Germline-derived CDR1 and CDR2 are GTSNPN and SVGIG (reference sequence). The CDR3 DNA reads TGTGCCGGTAGCGGTTCCTACGAGCAGTACTTC. Translation: CAGSGSYEQYF. The variable domain in full, with the rest retrieved from reference TRBV30 and TRBJ2-7, is SQTIHQWPATLVQPVGSPLSLECTVEGTSNPNLYWYRQAAGRGLQLLFYSVGIGQISSEVPQNLSASRPQDRQFILSSKKLLLSDSGFYLCAGSGSYEQYFGPGTRLTVT.

The V gene is TRBV12-3 or TRBV12-4, the J gene TRBJ1-1; D uncertain. The CDR3 contains 15 residues. V was clipped by 6 bases and J by 1 base, with 15 bases between them. The CDR3, as DNA: TGTGCCAGCAGCCACTCCCTGGGCTCGAACACTGAAGCTTTCTTT. Its protein is CASSHSLGSNTEAFF.

The chain links TRBV29-1 to TRBJ1-5, with D uncertain. This CDR3 is 13 amino acids long. The germline V gene has CDR1 SQVTM and CDR2 ANQGSEA. The germline V and J ends were trimmed by 6 bases and 5 bases, with 14 bases remaining between them. CDR3 amino acids: CSVGDQTYQPQHF. The CDR3, as DNA: TGCAGCGTCGGAGACCAGACCTATCAGCCCCAGCATTTT.

V usage is TRBV11-2 and J usage is TRBJ2-1; no clear D gene. V gave up 4 bases and J gave up 0 bases, with 10 bases separating them. Per the germline V gene, CDR1 is SGHAT and CDR2 is FQNNGV. The CDR3 runs to 15 residues. The CDR3 region has the DNA TGTGCCAGCAGCTCGTTTACGGGCTCCTACAATGAGCAGTTCTTC. It translates to CASSSFTGSYNEQFF.

This clonotype was observed a handful of times. The chain carries TRBV29-1 and TRBJ1-2; tentatively, D is TRBD1 (5 bases). The germline gives CDR1 SQVTM, CDR2 ANQGSEA. V was shortened by 7 bases and J by 6 bases, with 18 bases between the two germline ends. The CDR3 spans 13 residues. CDR3 sequence: CSGLKGPGNGYTF. As DNA, the CDR3 is TGCAGCGGCCTGAAGGGCCCAGGGAATGGCTACACCTTC.

This chain uses TRBV6-5 with TRBJ2-1; 8 bases fit TRBD2. The trim removed 4 bases at V and 6 bases at J, leaving 8 bases unmatched. The CDR3 has 15 residues. The germline V gene encodes CDR1 MNHEY and CDR2 SVGAGI. DNA of the CDR3: TGTGCCAGCAGTTTGTCTAGCGGGCGTGGCAATGAGCAGTTCTTC. Translated: CASSLSSGRGNEQFF.

This clonotype was found many times. The chain joins TRBV27 to TRBJ1-2; 7 nucleotides match TRBD1. Trimming at V came to 7 bases and at J to 1 base, leaving 12 bases not matched to a gene. This CDR3 is 16 amino acids long. The germline V gene encodes CDR1 MNHEY and CDR2 SMNVEV (reference sequence). CDR3 amino acids: CASKDLGTVVNYGYTF. In DNA, the CDR3 is TGTGCCAGCAAAGACCTCGGGACAGTCGTTAACTATGGCTACACCTTC.

The chain has TRBV20-1 and TRBJ2-3; 14 positions agree with TRBD2. V dropped 6 bases and J dropped 4; count of bases not matched to a gene: 9. The CDR3 runs to 16 residues. Germline CDR1 reads DFQATT; CDR2 reads SNEGSKA (reference sequence). The CDR3 is CSAPGTSGRRADTQYF. CDR3 nucleotide sequence: TGCAGTGCCCCTGGGACTAGCGGGAGAAGGGCAGATACGCAGTATTTT.